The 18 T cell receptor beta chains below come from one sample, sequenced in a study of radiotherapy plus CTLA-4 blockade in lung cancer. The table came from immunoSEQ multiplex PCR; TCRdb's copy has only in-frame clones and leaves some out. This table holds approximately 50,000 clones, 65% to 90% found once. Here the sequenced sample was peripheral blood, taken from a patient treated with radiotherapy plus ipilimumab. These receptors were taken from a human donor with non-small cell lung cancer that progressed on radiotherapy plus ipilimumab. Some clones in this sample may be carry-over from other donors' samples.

CDR3 in DNA: TGTGCCAGCAGCTTGTTTGGGCCTCAGAGTGAGCAGTTCTTC. This codes for CASSLFGPQSEQFF. The genes are TRBV5-6 and TRBJ2-1; no firm D call. The CDR3 extends over 14 amino acids. Trimming removed 1 base at V and 9 bases at J, with 14 bases between. Germline V gene sequence: CDR1 SGHDT, CDR2 YYEEEE.

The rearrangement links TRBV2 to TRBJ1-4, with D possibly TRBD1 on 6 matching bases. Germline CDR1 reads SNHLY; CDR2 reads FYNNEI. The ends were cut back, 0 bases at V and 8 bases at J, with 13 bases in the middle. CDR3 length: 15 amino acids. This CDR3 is CASSEARGAGEKLFF. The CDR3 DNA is TGTGCCAGCAGTGAAGCACGGGGGGCAGGGGAAAAACTGTTTTTT.

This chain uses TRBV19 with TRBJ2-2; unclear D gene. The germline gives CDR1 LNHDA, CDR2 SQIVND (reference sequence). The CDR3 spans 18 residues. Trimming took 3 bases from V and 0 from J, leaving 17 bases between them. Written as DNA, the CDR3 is TGTGCCAGTAGTATGGAAGACTTGGCGTACGCGAACACCGGGGAGCTGTTTTTT. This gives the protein CASSMEDLAYANTGELFF.

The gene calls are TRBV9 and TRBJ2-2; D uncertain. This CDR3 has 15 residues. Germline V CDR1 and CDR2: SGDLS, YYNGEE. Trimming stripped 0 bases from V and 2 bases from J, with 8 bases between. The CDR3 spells CASSVGGLNTGELFF. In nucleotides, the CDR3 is TGTGCCAGCAGCGTAGGTGGGCTAAACACCGGGGAGCTGTTTTTT.

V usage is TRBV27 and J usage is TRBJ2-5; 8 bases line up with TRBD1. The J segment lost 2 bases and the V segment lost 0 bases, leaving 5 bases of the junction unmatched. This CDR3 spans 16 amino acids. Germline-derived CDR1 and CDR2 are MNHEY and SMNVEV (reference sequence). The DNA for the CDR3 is TGTGCCAGCAGTTTATCGCAGGGGGCAGGACAAGAGACCCAGTACTTC. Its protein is CASSLSQGAGQETQYF.

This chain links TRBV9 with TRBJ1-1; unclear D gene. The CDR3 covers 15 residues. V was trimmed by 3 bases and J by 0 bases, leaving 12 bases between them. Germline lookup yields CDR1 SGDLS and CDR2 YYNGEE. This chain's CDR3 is CASSEQAALNTEAFF. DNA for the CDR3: TGTGCCAGCAGCGAGCAGGCAGCCTTGAACACTGAAGCTTTCTTT.

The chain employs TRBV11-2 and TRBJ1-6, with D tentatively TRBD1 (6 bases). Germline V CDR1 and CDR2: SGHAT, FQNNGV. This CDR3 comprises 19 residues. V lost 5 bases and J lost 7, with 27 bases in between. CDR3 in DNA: TGTGCCAGCAGCAACCGAAAAACGGGACAAGCGGGAAGCAATTCACCCCTCCACTTT. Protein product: CASSNRKTGQAGSNSPLHF.

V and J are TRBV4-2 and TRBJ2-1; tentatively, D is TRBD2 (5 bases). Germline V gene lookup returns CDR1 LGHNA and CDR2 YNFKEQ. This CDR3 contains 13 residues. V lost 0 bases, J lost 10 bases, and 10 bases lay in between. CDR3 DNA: TGTGCCAGCAGCCAAGATCCGGGGAAAGAGCAGTTCTTC. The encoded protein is CASSQDPGKEQFF.

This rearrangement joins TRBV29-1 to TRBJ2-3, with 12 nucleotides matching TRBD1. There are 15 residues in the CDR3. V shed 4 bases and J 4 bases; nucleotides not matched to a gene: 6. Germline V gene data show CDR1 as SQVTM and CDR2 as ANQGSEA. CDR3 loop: CSVGGQGAPADTQYF. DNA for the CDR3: TGCAGCGTTGGGGGACAGGGGGCGCCCGCAGATACGCAGTATTTT.

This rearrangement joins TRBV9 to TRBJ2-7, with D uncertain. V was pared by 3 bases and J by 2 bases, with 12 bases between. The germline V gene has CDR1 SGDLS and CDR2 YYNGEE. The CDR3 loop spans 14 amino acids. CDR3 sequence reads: CASSGRGTTYEQYF. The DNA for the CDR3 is TGTGCCAGCAGCGGACGAGGCACGACCTACGAGCAGTACTTC.

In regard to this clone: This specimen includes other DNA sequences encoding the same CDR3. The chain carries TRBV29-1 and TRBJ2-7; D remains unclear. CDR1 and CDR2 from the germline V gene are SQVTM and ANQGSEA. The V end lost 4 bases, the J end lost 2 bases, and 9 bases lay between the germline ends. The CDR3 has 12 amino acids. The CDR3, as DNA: TGCAGCGTTGGGCCCAGTGCCTACGAGCAGTACTTC. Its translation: CSVGPSAYEQYF.

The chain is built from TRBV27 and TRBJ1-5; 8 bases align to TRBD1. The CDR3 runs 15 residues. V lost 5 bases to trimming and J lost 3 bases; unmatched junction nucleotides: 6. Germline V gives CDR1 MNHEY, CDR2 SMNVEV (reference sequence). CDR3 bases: TGTGCCAGCAGTACCAGGGGGCTTAACAATCAGCCCCAGCATTTT. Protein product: CASSTRGLNNQPQHF.

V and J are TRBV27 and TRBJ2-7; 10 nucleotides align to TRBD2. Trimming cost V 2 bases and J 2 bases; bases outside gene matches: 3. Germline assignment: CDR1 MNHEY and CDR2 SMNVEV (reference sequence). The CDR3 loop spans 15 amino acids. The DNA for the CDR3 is TGTGCCAGCAGTTTAGAGCGGGAGGGAGCCTACGAGCAGTACTTC. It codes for CASSLEREGAYEQYF.

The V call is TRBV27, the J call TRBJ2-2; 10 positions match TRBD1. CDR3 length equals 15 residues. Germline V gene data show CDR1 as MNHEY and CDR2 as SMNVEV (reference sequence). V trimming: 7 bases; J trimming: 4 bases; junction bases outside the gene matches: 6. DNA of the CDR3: TGTGCCAGCAAGACAGGGGGCGCGGGCACCGGGGAGCTGTTTTTT. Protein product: CASKTGGAGTGELFF.

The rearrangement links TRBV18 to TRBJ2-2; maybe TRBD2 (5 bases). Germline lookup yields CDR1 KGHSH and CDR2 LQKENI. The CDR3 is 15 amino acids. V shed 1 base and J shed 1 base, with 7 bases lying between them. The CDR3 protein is CASSPRSGNTGELFF. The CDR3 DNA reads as TGTGCCAGCTCACCACGGAGCGGGAACACCGGGGAGCTGTTTTTT.

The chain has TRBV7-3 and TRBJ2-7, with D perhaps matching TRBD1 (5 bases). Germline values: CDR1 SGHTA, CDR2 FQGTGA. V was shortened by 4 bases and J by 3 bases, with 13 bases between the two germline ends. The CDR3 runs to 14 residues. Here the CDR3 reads CASSSRPGNYEQYF. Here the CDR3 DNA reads TGTGCCAGCAGCTCCCGACCAGGGAACTACGAGCAGTACTTC.

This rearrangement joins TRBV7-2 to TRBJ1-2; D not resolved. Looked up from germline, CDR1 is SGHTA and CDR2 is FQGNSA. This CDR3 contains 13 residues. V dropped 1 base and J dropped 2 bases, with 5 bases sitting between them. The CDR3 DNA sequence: TGTGCCAGCAGCTTAGGAGGGAACTATGGCTACACCTTC. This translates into CASSLGGNYGYTF.

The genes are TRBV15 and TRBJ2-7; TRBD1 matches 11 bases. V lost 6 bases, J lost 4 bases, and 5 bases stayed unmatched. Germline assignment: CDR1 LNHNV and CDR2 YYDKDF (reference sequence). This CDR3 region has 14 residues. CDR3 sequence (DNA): TGTGCCACCAGAGCGGGACAGGGGGGATACGAGCAGTACTTC. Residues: CATRAGQGGYEQYF.